This T cell receptor beta chain appears in the sequencing data of a study of T-cell reconstitution after alpha-beta-depleted transplantation in children. Researchers prepared the TCRbeta library using unique molecular identifiers, the study reports. MiXCR, applied by TCRdb to the PCR reads, yields one record per CDR3 protein. The sample includes under 140,000 distinct CDR3 sequences, over 9% of them seen just once. This clonotype has at least ten counts. Trimming cost V 3 bases and J 4 bases; bases outside gene matches: 9. The CDR3 extends over 15 amino acids. The sample was PBMCs from the stem cell graft donor, taken from the stem cell graft. The rearrangement joins TRBV12-3 or TRBV12-4 to TRBJ2-7; 7 bases map to TRBD2. The TCR originated in a human donor who donated a stem cell graft to a child with acute lymphoblastic leukemia. This CDR3 reads CASSFHVGGHYEQYF. In DNA, the CDR3 is TGTGCCAGCAGTTTTCATGTGGGAGGGCATTACGAGCAGTACTTC.